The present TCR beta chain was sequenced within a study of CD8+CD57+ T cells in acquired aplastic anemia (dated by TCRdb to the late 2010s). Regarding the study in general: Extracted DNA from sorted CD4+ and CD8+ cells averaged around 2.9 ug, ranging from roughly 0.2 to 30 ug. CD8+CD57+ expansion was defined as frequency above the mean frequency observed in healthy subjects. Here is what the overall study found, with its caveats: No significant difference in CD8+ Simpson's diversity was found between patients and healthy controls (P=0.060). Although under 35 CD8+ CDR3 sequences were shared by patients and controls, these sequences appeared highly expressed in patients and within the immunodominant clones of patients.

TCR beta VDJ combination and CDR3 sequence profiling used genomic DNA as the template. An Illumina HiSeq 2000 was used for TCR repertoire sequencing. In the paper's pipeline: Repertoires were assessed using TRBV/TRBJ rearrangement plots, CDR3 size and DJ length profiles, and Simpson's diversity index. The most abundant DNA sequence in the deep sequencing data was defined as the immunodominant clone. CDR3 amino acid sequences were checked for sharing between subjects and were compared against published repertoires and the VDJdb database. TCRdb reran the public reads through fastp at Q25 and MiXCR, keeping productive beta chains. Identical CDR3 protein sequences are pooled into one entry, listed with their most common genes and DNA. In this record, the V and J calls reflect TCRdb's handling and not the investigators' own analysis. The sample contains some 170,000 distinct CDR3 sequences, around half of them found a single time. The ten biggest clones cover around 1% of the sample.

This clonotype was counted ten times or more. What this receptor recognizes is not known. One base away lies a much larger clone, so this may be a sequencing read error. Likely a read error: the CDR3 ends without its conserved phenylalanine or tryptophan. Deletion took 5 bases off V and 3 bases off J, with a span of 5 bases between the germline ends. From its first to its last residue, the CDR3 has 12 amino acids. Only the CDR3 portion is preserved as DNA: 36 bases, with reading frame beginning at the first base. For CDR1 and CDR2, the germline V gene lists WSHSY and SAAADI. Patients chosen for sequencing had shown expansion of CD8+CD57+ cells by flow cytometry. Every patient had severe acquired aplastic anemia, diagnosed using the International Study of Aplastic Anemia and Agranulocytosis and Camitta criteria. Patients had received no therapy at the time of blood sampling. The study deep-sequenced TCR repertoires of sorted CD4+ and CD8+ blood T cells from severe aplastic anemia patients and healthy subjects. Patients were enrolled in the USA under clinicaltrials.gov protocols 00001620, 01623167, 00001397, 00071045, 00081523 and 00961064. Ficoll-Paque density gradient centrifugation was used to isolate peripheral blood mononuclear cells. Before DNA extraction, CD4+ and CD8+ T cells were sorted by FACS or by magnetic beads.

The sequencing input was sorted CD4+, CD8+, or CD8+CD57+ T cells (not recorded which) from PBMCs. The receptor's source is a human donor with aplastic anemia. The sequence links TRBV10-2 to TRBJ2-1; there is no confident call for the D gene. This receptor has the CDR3 CASSHDYNEQFS. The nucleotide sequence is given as TGCGCCAGCAGTCACGACTACAATGAGCAGTTCTCC.